In this sample, the clone carrying this T cell receptor (beta chain) turned up a few times. No antigen is known for it. These data are taken from a study of beta chain features in type 1 diabetes. Over 95% purity was reached by all sorted populations. Overall study results and limits: In all four CD4+ subsets, TCRB CDR3 length was significantly, moderately reduced in type 1 diabetes.

Sequenced material consisted of expressed TCRB transcripts (all of the isolated RNA was reverse transcribed). Each sample of naive, central memory or regulatory T cells had, on average, about 3.5 million reads. Assay: immunoSEQ multiplex PCR; the TCRdb copy retains only in-frame clones and omits some. The table records some 150,000 clones, about 10% of them present only once. The CDR3 sequence is 16 residues long. Germline loops: CDR1 LNHNV, CDR2 YYDKDF (reference sequence). V shed 0 bases and J 8 bases; nucleotides not matched to a gene: 8. The receptor was derived from a woman in her twenties or thirties with type 1 diabetes. The sequenced sample consisted of central memory CD4+ T cells from blood. The chain is built from TRBV15 and TRBJ1-5; 9 bases map to TRBD1. In nucleotides, the CDR3 is TGTGCCACCAGCAGAGATCTTGGGACAGGGTCCGAGCCCCAGCATTTT. It yields the protein CATSRDLGTGSEPQHF.